These 7 T cell receptor beta chains were all obtained from the same sample, sequenced in a study of graft-versus-host responses after intestinal transplantation. The protocol was immunoSEQ multiplex PCR, while the TCRdb copy is restricted to in-frame clones and leaves out a portion. The sample records approximately 75,000 clones, 90% being singletons. Their cognate antigens are unknown. Sample: unstimulated CD8+ T cells sorted from spleen or lymph node cells, taken before transplant. The receptors stem from a human donor who was the organ donor for an intestinal transplant.

The chain couples TRBV9 to TRBJ1-1; the match to TRBD1 covers 7 bases. Germline V gene sequence: CDR1 SGDLS, CDR2 YYNGEE. With V trimmed by 3 bases and J by 0 bases, 11 bases remained unmatched. CDR3 length equals 17 residues. The CDR3: CASSGGGDRVLNTEAFF. DNA for the CDR3: TGTGCCAGCAGCGGTGGAGGAGACAGGGTATTGAACACTGAAGCTTTCTTT.

The chain is built from TRBV4-1 and TRBJ1-2; tentative D call: TRBD1 (6 bases). CDR1 and CDR2 from the germline V gene are MGHRA and YSYEKL. The CDR3 sequence is 17 residues long. Trimming pared 1 base from V and 8 bases from J, leaving 23 bases between. The DNA for the CDR3 is TGCGCCAGCAGCCAAGGGGACCACGCGGGGGGCGCAGAAGGCTACACCTTC. Its translation is CASSQGDHAGGAEGYTF.

This chain uses TRBV7-8 with TRBJ2-1, with 12 nucleotides matching TRBD2. V was pared by 5 bases and J by 6 bases, with 8 bases of the junction left unmatched. The CDR3 runs to 16 residues. Germline V lookup: CDR1 SGHVS, CDR2 FQNEAQ. The CDR3 DNA is TGTGCCAGCAGCGTACTAGCGGGGGGTTATTTCAATGAGCAGTTCTTC. It specifies CASSVLAGGYFNEQFF.

The CDR3 sequence: CASSLGQGTGTEAFF. CDR3 nucleotide sequence: TGCGCCAGCAGCTTGGGGCAGGGGACGGGGACTGAAGCTTTCTTT. The chain links TRBV5-1 to TRBJ1-1; TRBD1 is a possible D gene (6 bases). The V end was cut by 0 bases, the J end by 5 bases, with 14 bases between. The CDR3 spans 15 residues. CDR1 is SGHRS and CDR2 is YFSETQ in the germline V gene.

The chain couples TRBV6-6 to TRBJ2-1, with 8 bases matching TRBD2. The ends lost 0 bases at V and 6 bases at J; junction bases unmatched: 7. Germline-derived CDR1 and CDR2 are MNHNY and SVGAGI (reference sequence). The length of the CDR3 is 16 residues. The chain's CDR3 is CASSYSNGGALNEQFF. CDR3 sequence (DNA): TGTGCCAGCAGTTACTCGAACGGGGGGGCCCTCAATGAGCAGTTCTTC.

The J gene is TRBJ1-1, the V gene TRBV5-4; 8 bases match TRBD1. The trim removed 3 bases at V and 3 bases at J, leaving 7 bases unmatched. CDR1 and CDR2 from the germline V gene are SGHNT and YYREEE (reference sequence). The CDR3 has 15 residues. This chain's CDR3 is CASSSPPTGDTEAFF. The CDR3 DNA follows: TGTGCCAGCAGCTCCCCGCCGACAGGGGACACTGAAGCTTTCTTT.

The chain recombines TRBV7-9 with TRBJ2-1, with 9 positions matching TRBD2. The CDR3 consists of 16 residues. CDR1 SEHNR and CDR2 FQNEAQ come from the germline V gene (reference sequence). J lost 1 base, V lost 5 bases, and 6 bases had no gene match. The CDR3: CASSTLAGKSYNEQFF. CDR3 nucleotide sequence: TGTGCCAGCAGCACCCTAGCGGGGAAATCCTACAATGAGCAGTTCTTC.